The 28 T cell receptor beta chains given below trace back to one sample, sequenced in a study of PD-L1 blockade in urothelial cancer. Documented time point: peripheral blood 6 weeks after treatment start. TCRdb keeps only in-frame clones here, not all; method: immunoSEQ multiplex PCR. The data hold roughly 45,000 clones, with 80% to 90% observed a single time. The sample here was PBMCs, taken around atezolizumab (anti-PD-L1) treatment. The receptors shown here come from a man in his sixties or seventies with urothelial cancer.

This clone showed up just a few times. CDR3 sequence reads: CASGNLAGSLREQFF. For the CDR3, the DNA is TGTGCCAGCGGCAATCTAGCGGGATCATTGAGGGAGCAGTTCTTC. The rearrangement uses TRBV28 and TRBJ2-1; 9 bases align to TRBD2. Unmatched junction bases numbered 15, after V lost 8 bases and J lost 10 bases. There are 15 residues in the CDR3. In germline, CDR1 is MDHEN, CDR2 SYDVKM.

This clone was counted only a few times. The V call is TRBV30, the J call TRBJ2-1; 10 positions match TRBD2. CDR1 and CDR2 from the germline V gene are GTSNPN and SVGIG (reference sequence). CDR3 size: 16 residues. J was trimmed by 7 bases and V by 5 bases; bases with no gene match: 14. CDR3 DNA sequence: TGTGCCTGGGCCTCCGGGAGGGGACTAGCGATGAATGAGCAGTTCTTC. Translated, it gives CAWASGRGLAMNEQFF.

The chain joins TRBV5-1 to TRBJ1-5; no firm D call. Trimming removed 0 bases from V and 3 bases from J, with 7 bases in between. This CDR3 region has 14 residues. CDR1 and CDR2 from the germline V gene are SGHRS and YFSETQ. The DNA of the CDR3 is TGCGCCAGCAGCTTGGATCCAGACAATCAGCCCCAGCATTTT. Translating it yields CASSLDPDNQPQHF.

The rearrangement uses TRBV19 and TRBJ2-7; tentatively, D is TRBD1 (6 bases). The length of the CDR3 is 13 residues. V lost 10 bases to trimming and J lost 4 bases, with 17 bases between them. CDR1 LNHDA and CDR2 SQIVND come from the germline V gene (reference sequence). CDR3: CATKTGQGYEQYF. The CDR3 bases are TGTGCCACTAAAACAGGGCAGGGGTACGAGCAGTACTTC.

The chain combines TRBV6-1 with TRBJ2-2; no reliable D call. Trimming took 4 bases from V and 0 from J, leaving 9 bases between them. The CDR3 runs to 15 residues. Germline V CDR1 and CDR2: MNHNS, SASEGT. The CDR3 region has the DNA TGTGCCAGCAGTGTGGCTGTTACGAACACCGGGGAGCTGTTTTTT. Encoded protein: CASSVAVTNTGELFF.

The rearrangement joins TRBV27 to TRBJ2-7, with 10 bases identical to TRBD2. Germline V CDR1 and CDR2: MNHEY, SMNVEV (reference sequence). The CDR3 runs to 16 residues. V dropped 5 bases and J dropped 0; count of bases not matched to a gene: 7. The chain's CDR3 is CASSVRPSGSSYEQYF. CDR3 nucleotides: TGTGCCAGCAGTGTTAGACCTAGCGGGAGCTCCTACGAGCAGTACTTC.

This chain links TRBV10-2 with TRBJ2-1; 7 bases line up with TRBD1. V lost 2 bases and J lost 2; bases outside the gene matches: 9. CDR1 is WSHSY, CDR2 SAAADI, per germline. The CDR3 spans 17 residues. The CDR3 here is CASSEGATGVAYNEQFF. The CDR3 coding sequence is TGCGCCAGCAGTGAGGGGGCCACAGGGGTCGCCTACAATGAGCAGTTCTTC.

J is TRBJ2-2 and V is TRBV9, with TRBD1 matching over 8 bases. The junction had 14 bases not matched to a gene; V was cut back by 1 base and J by 6 bases. The CDR3 runs to 18 residues. The germline CDR1 and CDR2 sequences are SGDLS and YYNGEE. CDR3 coding DNA: TGTGCCAGCAGCGTACACGGACAGGGAGGTATAATGTCCGGGGAGCTGTTTTTT. This gives the protein CASSVHGQGGIMSGELFF.

This clone was seen once. The chain carries TRBV4-1 and TRBJ2-2; 11 bases agree with TRBD1. J was trimmed by 7 bases and V by 6 bases; bases with no gene match: 7. The length of the CDR3 is 15 residues. Germline CDR1 is MGHRA and CDR2 is YSYEKL. The CDR3 bases are TGCGCCAGCAGAAAGGGACAGGGGGTAGGCGGGGAGCTGTTTTTT. Translation gives CASRKGQGVGGELFF.

The chain joins TRBV5-1 to TRBJ1-1, with D perhaps TRBD1 (6 bases). Germline V lookup: CDR1 SGHRS, CDR2 YFSETQ. The CDR3 covers 13 residues. Trimming cost V 4 bases and J 0 bases, with 7 bases left between them. The CDR3 loop is CASSPGVNTEAFF. The CDR3 DNA reads TGCGCCAGCAGCCCAGGGGTGAACACTGAAGCTTTCTTT.

V is TRBV7-2 and J is TRBJ2-5, with 10 positions matching TRBD1. Per the germline V gene, CDR1 is SGHTA and CDR2 is FQGNSA. This CDR3 has 14 amino acids. V lost 5 bases and J lost 3; bases outside the gene matches: 3. The CDR3 DNA reads TGTGCCAGCAGCGTCGGGACAGGGGAAGAGACCCAGTACTTC. Protein product: CASSVGTGEETQYF. Full variable domain (outside the CDR3, taken from reference TRBV7-2 and TRBJ2-5): GAGVSQSPSNKVTEKGKDVELRCDPISGHTALYWYRQSLGQGLEFLIYFQGNSAPDKSGLPSDRFSAERTGGSVSTLTIQRTQQEDSAVYLCASSVGTGEETQYFGPGTRLLVL.

The rearrangement uses TRBV15 and TRBJ1-5, with TRBD1 identical over 8 bases. Germline CDR1 reads LNHNV; CDR2 reads YYDKDF (reference sequence). Trimming took 0 bases from V and 2 from J; bases not matched to a gene: 6. CDR3 length: 17 residues. The CDR3 spells CATSRDRTGRGNQPQHF. Here the CDR3 DNA reads TGTGCCACCAGCAGAGATAGGACAGGGAGAGGCAATCAGCCCCAGCATTTT.

The rearrangement joins TRBV5-1 to TRBJ2-7, with D tentatively TRBD2 (5 bases). Germline loops: CDR1 SGHRS, CDR2 YFSETQ. The V gene lost 5 bases and the J gene lost 7 bases, with 25 bases spanning the gap. This CDR3 region has 16 residues. The CDR3, as DNA: TGCGCCAGCAGGATATATTGGGAGCTCCCTTTGGGAGAGCAGTACTTC. It specifies CASRIYWELPLGEQYF. Together with reference TRBV5-1 and TRBJ2-7, the CDR3 gives the full variable domain: KAGVTQTPRYLIKTRGQQVTLSCSPISGHRSVSWYQQTPGQGLQFLFEYFSETQRNKGNFPGRFSGRQFSNSRSEMNVSTLELGDSALYLCASRIYWELPLGEQYFGPGTRLTVT.

The V call is TRBV28, the J call TRBJ1-3, with D unclear. CDR1 and CDR2 from the germline V gene are MDHEN and SYDVKM. The CDR3 sequence is 14 residues long. Trimming shortened V by 5 bases and J by 2 bases, and 10 bases separated the two germline ends. The CDR3 protein is CASSAVDAGNTIYF. CDR3 DNA sequence: TGTGCCAGCAGTGCGGTCGACGCTGGAAACACCATATATTTT.

The chain has TRBV29-1 and TRBJ1-1; the D gene is possibly TRBD1 (5 bases). Germline loops: CDR1 SQVTM, CDR2 ANQGSEA. This CDR3 region has 14 residues. Trimming took 3 bases from V and 5 from J, leaving 16 bases between them. CDR3 sequence: CSVDRRREGTEAFF. The CDR3 region has the DNA TGCAGCGTTGATCGAAGAAGGGAGGGGACTGAAGCTTTCTTT. Complete variable domain (other parts from reference TRBV29-1 and TRBJ1-1): SAVISQKPSRDICQRGTSLTIQCQVDSQVTMMFWYRQQPGQSLTLIATANQGSEATYESGFVIDKFPISRPNLTFSTLTVSNMSPEDSSIYLCSVDRRREGTEAFFGQGTRLTVV.

The rearrangement joins TRBV28 to TRBJ2-7; a weak D match, TRBD2 (5 bases). The CDR3 is 13 residues long. The V end lost 7 bases, the J end lost 5 bases, and 15 bases lay between the germline ends. Germline V gene lookup returns CDR1 MDHEN and CDR2 SYDVKM. CDR3 in amino acids: CASMLSAGDEQYF. The CDR3 DNA reads TGTGCCAGCATGTTGTCAGCCGGGGACGAGCAGTACTTC.

The V call is TRBV27, the J call TRBJ1-1; TRBD1 matches 7 bases. This CDR3 spans 14 amino acids. Germline CDR1 is MNHEY and CDR2 is SMNVEV (reference sequence). After removal of 4 bases from V and 4 bases from J, the junction contained 6 bases not matched to a gene. CDR3 bases: TGTGCCAGCAGTTCAACCAGGGGGATCACTGAAGCTTTCTTT. Translation: CASSSTRGITEAFF.

The V call is TRBV11-3, the J call TRBJ2-1, with 9 bases matching TRBD2. The CDR3 sequence is 14 residues long. Germline V gives CDR1 SGHNT, CDR2 YENEEA. J was trimmed by 14 bases and V by 2 bases; bases with no gene match: 10. CDR3 sequence: CASSLNPCGGGKFF. CDR3 nucleotides: TGTGCCAGCAGCTTAAATCCATGCGGGGGGGGGAAGTTCTTC.

The rearrangement joins TRBV25-1 to TRBJ2-2; D unclear. V lost 1 base and J 4 bases, leaving 4 bases between the germline ends. The germline CDR1 and CDR2 sequences are MGHDK and SYGVNS. This CDR3 comprises 13 residues. CDR3 sequence reads: CASSEWSTGELFF. The DNA for the CDR3 is TGTGCCAGCAGTGAATGGAGCACCGGGGAGCTGTTTTTT.

The chain couples TRBV2 to TRBJ1-4, with D uncertain. The CDR3 spans 13 residues. Per germline, CDR1 SNHLY and CDR2 FYNNEI. With 8 bases removed from V and 10 bases from J, the gap between germline ends came to 17 bases. The CDR3 DNA reads as TGTGCCAGCTCCGAGCTGCGCGATGGAAAACTGTTTTTT. Translating gives CASSELRDGKLFF.

The CDR3 is CASSLLGGTYNEQFF. As DNA, the CDR3 is TGTGCCAGCAGCCTCCTCGGAGGGACCTACAATGAGCAGTTCTTC. V is TRBV7-9 and J is TRBJ2-1; maybe TRBD2 (6 bases). Per germline, CDR1 SEHNR and CDR2 FQNEAQ (reference sequence). The CDR3 spans 15 residues. The ends were cut back, 5 bases at V and 2 bases at J, with 13 bases in the middle.

V is TRBV7-6 and J is TRBJ2-5, with 12 bases fitting TRBD2. CDR3 length: 18 amino acids. With V trimmed by 0 bases and J by 5 bases, 10 bases remained unmatched. Germline-derived CDR1 and CDR2 are SGHVS and FNYEAQ. CDR3 sequence (DNA): TGTGCCAGCAGCTTAGCGGCACTAGCGGGAGGCGGGAGGGAGACCCAGTACTTC. Protein product: CASSLAALAGGGRETQYF.

As concerns this clone: This sample includes further DNA sequences coding for the same CDR3. The chain carries TRBV20-1 and TRBJ2-7; D ambiguous. CDR1 DFQATT and CDR2 SNEGSKA come from the germline V gene (reference sequence). The CDR3 is 10 residues long. Here the CDR3 reads CSPAIYEQYF. In DNA, the CDR3 is TGCAGCCCCGCTATTTACGAGCAGTACTTC.

This sequence joins TRBV5-1 and TRBJ2-1; D might be TRBD2 (5 bases). The CDR3 sequence is 15 residues long. Trimming cost V 0 bases and J 1 base, with 8 bases left between them. Germline values: CDR1 SGHRS, CDR2 YFSETQ. This CDR3 is CASSLGTGSYNEQFF. CDR3 DNA: TGCGCCAGCAGCTTGGGGACTGGATCCTACAATGAGCAGTTCTTC. The variable domain in full, with the rest retrieved from reference TRBV5-1 and TRBJ2-1, is KAGVTQTPRYLIKTRGQQVTLSCSPISGHRSVSWYQQTPGQGLQFLFEYFSETQRNKGNFPGRFSGRQFSNSRSEMNVSTLELGDSALYLCASSLGTGSYNEQFFGPGTRLTVL.

The CDR3 spells CASSSDPGETQYF. In nucleotides, the CDR3 is TGTGCCAGCAGTTCGGACCCGGGGGAGACCCAGTACTTC. This chain connects TRBV6-5 to TRBJ2-5; D is perhaps TRBD2 (5 bases). V lost 4 bases and J lost 5, with 11 bases in between. There are 13 residues in the CDR3. Germline V gene lookup returns CDR1 MNHEY and CDR2 SVGAGI.

The chain links TRBV18 to TRBJ1-5; 7 bases are shared with TRBD1. CDR3 length: 12 amino acids. V trimming: 6 bases; J trimming: 11 bases; junction bases outside the gene matches: 7. Germline CDR1 reads KGHSH; CDR2 reads LQKENI. CDR3 bases: TGTGCCAGCTCCTTAGACAGGGAAGCCCAGCATTTT. Translated: CASSLDREAQHF.

The J gene is TRBJ2-7, the V gene TRBV4-1, with 9 bases that match TRBD1. Germline trimming cut 1 base from V and 6 bases from J; bases unmatched to any gene: 10. The germline CDR1 and CDR2 sequences are MGHRA and YSYEKL. This CDR3 is 16 amino acids long. CDR3 sequence reads: CASSQGLTGGPPEQYF. DNA of the CDR3: TGCGCCAGCAGCCAAGGCCTGACAGGGGGGCCGCCCGAGCAGTACTTC.

This chain connects TRBV21-1 to TRBJ1-1; the table gives TRBD1 as D, unverified against the DNA. TRBV21-1 is marked as a pseudogene. The CDR3 has 17 residues. DNA of the CDR3: TGTGCCAGCAGCAAAGCTTTGTCAGGGGAGTCGAACACTGAAGCTTTCTTT. It codes for CASSKALSGESNTEAFF.